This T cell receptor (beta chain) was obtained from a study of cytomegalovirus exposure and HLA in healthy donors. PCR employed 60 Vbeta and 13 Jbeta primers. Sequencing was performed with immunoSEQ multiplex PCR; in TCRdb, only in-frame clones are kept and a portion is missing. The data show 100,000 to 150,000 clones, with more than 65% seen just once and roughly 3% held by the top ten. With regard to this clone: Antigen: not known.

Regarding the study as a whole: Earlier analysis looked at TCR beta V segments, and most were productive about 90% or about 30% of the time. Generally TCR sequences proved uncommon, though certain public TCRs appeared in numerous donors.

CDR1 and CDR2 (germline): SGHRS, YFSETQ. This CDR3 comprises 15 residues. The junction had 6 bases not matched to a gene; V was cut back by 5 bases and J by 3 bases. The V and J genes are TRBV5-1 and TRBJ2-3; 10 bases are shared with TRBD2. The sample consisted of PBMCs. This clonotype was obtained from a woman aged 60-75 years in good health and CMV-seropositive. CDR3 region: CASRMGLARTDTQYF. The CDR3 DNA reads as TGCGCCAGCAGGATGGGACTAGCGAGGACAGATACGCAGTATTTT.